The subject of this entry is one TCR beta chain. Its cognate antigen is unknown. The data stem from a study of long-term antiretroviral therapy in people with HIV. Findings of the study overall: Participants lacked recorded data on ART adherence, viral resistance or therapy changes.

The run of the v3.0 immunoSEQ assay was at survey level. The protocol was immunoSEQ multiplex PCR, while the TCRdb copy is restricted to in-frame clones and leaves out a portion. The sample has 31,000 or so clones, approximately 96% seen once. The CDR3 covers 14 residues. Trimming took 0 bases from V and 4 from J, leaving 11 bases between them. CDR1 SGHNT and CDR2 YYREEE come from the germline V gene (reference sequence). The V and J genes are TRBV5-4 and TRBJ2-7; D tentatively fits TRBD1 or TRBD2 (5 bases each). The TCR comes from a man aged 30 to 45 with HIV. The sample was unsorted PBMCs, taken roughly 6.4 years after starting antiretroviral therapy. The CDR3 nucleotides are TGTGCCAGCAGCTTGGTTTCGGGACCTTACGAGCAGTACTTC. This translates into CASSLVSGPYEQYF.